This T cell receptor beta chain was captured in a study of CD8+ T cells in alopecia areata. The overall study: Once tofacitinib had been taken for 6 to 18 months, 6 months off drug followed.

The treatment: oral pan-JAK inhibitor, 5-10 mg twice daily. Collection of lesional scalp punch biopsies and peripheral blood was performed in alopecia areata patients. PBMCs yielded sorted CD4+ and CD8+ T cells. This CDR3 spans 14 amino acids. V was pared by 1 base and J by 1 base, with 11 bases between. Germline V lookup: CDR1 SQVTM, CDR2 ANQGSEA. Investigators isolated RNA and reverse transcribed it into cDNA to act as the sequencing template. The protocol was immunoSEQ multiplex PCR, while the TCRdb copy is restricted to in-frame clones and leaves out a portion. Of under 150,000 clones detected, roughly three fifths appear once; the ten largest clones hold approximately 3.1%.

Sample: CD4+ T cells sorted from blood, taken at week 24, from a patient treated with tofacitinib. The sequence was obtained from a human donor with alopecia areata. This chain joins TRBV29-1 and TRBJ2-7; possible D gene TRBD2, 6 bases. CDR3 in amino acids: CSVEVIRGSYEQYF. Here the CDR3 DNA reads TGCAGCGTTGAAGTAATTCGGGGGTCCTACGAGCAGTACTTC.